This T cell receptor beta chain emerged from a study of T cell changes during pregnancy in multiple sclerosis. The data were produced by immunoSEQ multiplex PCR, yet TCRdb's version contains in-frame clones alone and is incomplete. The sample comprises tens of thousands of clones, around 93% of which are singletons, and approximately 1.7% rests with the top ten. Trimming removed 0 bases at V and 2 bases at J, with 14 bases between. The V gene's germline CDR1 is SGHDN and CDR2 FVKESK. CDR3 length: 17 amino acids. The chain joins TRBV14 to TRBJ2-1, with a weak D call TRBD2 (5 bases). This TCR was recovered from a female donor with multiple sclerosis, enrolled in a pregnancy study. The sequencing used peripheral blood, collected after pregnancy. The CDR3 region has the DNA TGTGCCAGCAGCCAAGATTTCGCCCAAGCGGCCTACAATGAGCAGTTCTTC. Protein sequence: CASSQDFAQAAYNEQFF.